Listed here are 7 T cell receptor beta chains from one sample, sequenced in a study of vaccination and CD4 T cells after COVID-19. Their cognate antigens are unknown. Cultured CD4+ T-cell DNA underwent Oncomine TCR Beta short-read sequencing. A single record per CDR3 protein comes from TCRdb applying MiXCR to the PCR reads. The table shows 10,000 or so distinct CDR3 sequences, with 54% occurring only once. Treatment described: roughly 10-day PBMC culture with coronavirus spike peptide pools or control peptides (ViraFEST assay). Sample: CD4+ T cells from blood, cultured in vitro. Receptors were obtained from a human donor who had recovered from COVID-19.

The rearrangement uses TRBV20-1 and TRBJ1-5; 7 bases agree with TRBD1. The CDR3 covers 13 residues. With 8 bases clipped from V and 7 bases from J, the junction kept 11 bases outside the gene matches. Germline CDR1 is DFQATT and CDR2 is SNEGSKA (reference sequence). CDR3: CSFQQGWVQPQHF. The CDR3 DNA follows: TGCAGTTTTCAACAGGGGTGGGTGCAGCCCCAGCATTTT.

The rearrangement uses TRBV20-1 and TRBJ1-1, with D unresolved. V was trimmed by 0 bases and J by 3 bases, leaving 11 bases between them. The CDR3 spans 14 residues. Germline assignment: CDR1 DFQATT and CDR2 SNEGSKA (reference sequence). CDR3 residues: CSARDQWVHTEAFF. CDR3 in DNA: TGCAGTGCTAGAGATCAGTGGGTACACACTGAAGCTTTCTTT.

V usage is TRBV30 and J usage is TRBJ1-6, with 7 bases that match TRBD1. The CDR3 length is 14 residues. V lost 4 bases, J lost 10 bases, and 10 bases stayed unmatched. CDR1 and CDR2 (germline): GTSNPN, SVGIG (reference sequence). The CDR3 protein is CAWTRQGPRSPLHF. The CDR3 DNA reads as TGTGCCTGGACCAGACAGGGTCCCAGGTCACCCCTCCACTTT. Together with reference TRBV30 and TRBJ1-6, the CDR3 gives the full variable domain: SQTIHQWPATLVQPVGSPLSLECTVEGTSNPNLYWYRQAAGRGLQLLFYSVGIGQISSEVPQNLSASRPQDRQFILSSKKLLLSDSGFYLCAWTRQGPRSPLHFGNGTRLTVT.

This clonotype was counted a single time. This chain links TRBV6-2 or TRBV6-3 with TRBJ2-3, with TRBD1 identical over 10 bases. The V segment lost 2 bases and the J segment 6 bases; nucleotides outside the gene matches: 11. The CDR3 totals 17 residues. Germline loops: CDR1 MNHEY, CDR2 SVGEGT. The CDR3, as DNA: TGTGCCAGCAGTTACATCATCAGGGACAGGGGCGATGATACGCAGTATTTT. As protein: CASSYIIRDRGDDTQYF.

This sequence joins TRBV30 and TRBJ2-7; tentatively, D is TRBD2 (6 bases). Trimming shortened V by 1 base and J by 3 bases, and 16 bases separated the two germline ends. Germline V gives CDR1 GTSNPN, CDR2 SVGIG (reference sequence). CDR3 length: 15 amino acids. The chain's CDR3 is CAWSGVGGTVYEQYF. CDR3 bases: TGTGCCTGGAGTGGCGTTGGGGGGACGGTCTACGAGCAGTACTTC.

Only a few counts were recorded for this clonotype. The chain joins TRBV7-2 to TRBJ1-5, with D possibly matching TRBD1 (6 bases). CDR1 and CDR2 from the germline V gene are SGHTA and FQGNSA. Trimming shortened V by 5 bases and J by 6 bases, and 17 bases separated the two germline ends. This CDR3 region has 15 residues. CDR3 nucleotide sequence: TGTGCCAGCAGCCCGGGGACATTAAATACTCAGCCCCAGCATTTT. Protein: CASSPGTLNTQPQHF. The full variable domain, with the rest looked up from reference TRBV7-2 and TRBJ1-5, is GAGVSQSPSNKVTEKGKDVELRCDPISGHTALYWYRQSLGQGLEFLIYFQGNSAPDKSGLPSDRFSAERTGGSVSTLTIQRTQQEDSAVYLCASSPGTLNTQPQHFGDGTRLSIL.

The chain joins TRBV20-1 to TRBJ2-7; D ambiguous. Trimming left V 3 bases short and J 6 bases short, with 18 bases between. CDR3 length equals 14 residues. Germline CDR1 DFQATT, CDR2 SNEGSKA (reference sequence). DNA for the CDR3: TGCAGTGCTAGCGGGCAACTACTTCACGGCGAGCAGTACTTC. It codes for CSASGQLLHGEQYF.